The T cell receptor (beta chain) under discussion was sequenced for a study of T cell responses to AZD1222 COVID-19 vaccine. The V gene's germline CDR1 is MNHEY and CDR2 SMNVEV (reference sequence). CDR3 length: 14 amino acids. J lost 5 bases, V lost 4 bases, and 4 bases had no gene match. Generated by immunoSEQ multiplex PCR, the TCRdb table keeps only in-frame clones and is missing some. Among 35,000 to 45,000 clones, 75% to 90% were seen once, and the ten largest hold roughly 18%. This clonotype originated in an adult who received the AZD1222 COVID-19 vaccine. This chain uses TRBV27 with TRBJ2-2; 7 positions agree with TRBD1. The sequencing used peripheral blood, collected 28 days after the second AZD1222 dose. The CDR3 sequence is CASSSTGWTGELFF. The CDR3 DNA reads TGTGCCAGCAGTTCGACAGGGTGGACCGGGGAGCTGTTTTTT.